The table lists the clone carrying this T cell receptor beta chain with a few counts. Its antigen is unknown. The data were taken from a study of CD8+ T cells in alopecia areata. Once sorted, CD4+ cells from roughly 5 patients yielded CD25+CD127- cells. Individuals with alopecia areata gave both lesional scalp punch biopsies and peripheral blood for collection. Study findings and constraints: With patients, TCR sharing proved less clear than in mice, a difference possibly related to HLA. Tissue-resident alphabeta T cells belonging to normal skin likewise get sequenced within scalp specimens. Affected scalp, especially in alopecia totalis/universalis, had a higher clonality than normal scalp did.

After isolation, RNA underwent reverse transcription to generate cDNA as the sequencing template. Sequencing was performed with immunoSEQ multiplex PCR; in TCRdb, only in-frame clones are kept and a portion is missing. The data show about 7,500 clones, with less than 85% seen just once and approximately 2.9% held by the top ten. The CDR3 is 15 amino acids. The V gene's germline CDR1 is MDHEN and CDR2 SYDVKM. Trimming took 6 bases from V and 5 from J, leaving 17 bases between them. This sequence was found in a human donor with alopecia areata. Material: CD4+ Tregs sorted from blood. The V gene is TRBV28, the J gene TRBJ2-1, with a tentative D call TRBD2 (6 bases). Here the CDR3 reads CASSPRGGVHNEQFF. Written as DNA, the CDR3 is TGTGCCAGCAGCCCCCGGGGCGGGGTTCACAATGAGCAGTTCTTC. Looking up the rest from reference TRBV28 and TRBJ2-1 gives the full variable domain: DVKVTQSSRYLVKRTGEKVFLECVQDMDHENMFWYRQDPGLGLRLIYFSYDVKMKEKGDIPEGYSVSREKKERFSLILESASTNQTSMYLCASSPRGGVHNEQFFGPGTRLTVL.